This record covers a single T cell receptor (beta chain). RNA was extracted with the RNeasy kit, and a quantity of about 0.45 to 1 ug was reverse transcribed using random hexamers. TCRdb itself ran the immunoSEQ multiplex PCR reads through MiXCR, one entry per CDR3 protein. The repertoire holds under 200,000 distinct CDR3 sequences, with 90% to 95% as singletons. This record comes from a study of CD8 T cells in Susac syndrome. This CDR3 contains 14 residues. Trimming removed 5 bases at V and 6 bases at J, with 16 bases between. CDR1 SGHTA and CDR2 FQGNSA come from the germline V gene. This TCR came from a human donor with Susac syndrome. Sequencing used CD4+ T cells from PBMCs. V is TRBV7-2 and J is TRBJ2-5, with a tentative D call TRBD2 (5 bases). CDR3 amino acids: CASSLRGLSQTQYF. CDR3 nucleotide sequence: TGTGCCAGCAGCCTTCGGGGTTTGTCGCAGACCCAGTACTTC.